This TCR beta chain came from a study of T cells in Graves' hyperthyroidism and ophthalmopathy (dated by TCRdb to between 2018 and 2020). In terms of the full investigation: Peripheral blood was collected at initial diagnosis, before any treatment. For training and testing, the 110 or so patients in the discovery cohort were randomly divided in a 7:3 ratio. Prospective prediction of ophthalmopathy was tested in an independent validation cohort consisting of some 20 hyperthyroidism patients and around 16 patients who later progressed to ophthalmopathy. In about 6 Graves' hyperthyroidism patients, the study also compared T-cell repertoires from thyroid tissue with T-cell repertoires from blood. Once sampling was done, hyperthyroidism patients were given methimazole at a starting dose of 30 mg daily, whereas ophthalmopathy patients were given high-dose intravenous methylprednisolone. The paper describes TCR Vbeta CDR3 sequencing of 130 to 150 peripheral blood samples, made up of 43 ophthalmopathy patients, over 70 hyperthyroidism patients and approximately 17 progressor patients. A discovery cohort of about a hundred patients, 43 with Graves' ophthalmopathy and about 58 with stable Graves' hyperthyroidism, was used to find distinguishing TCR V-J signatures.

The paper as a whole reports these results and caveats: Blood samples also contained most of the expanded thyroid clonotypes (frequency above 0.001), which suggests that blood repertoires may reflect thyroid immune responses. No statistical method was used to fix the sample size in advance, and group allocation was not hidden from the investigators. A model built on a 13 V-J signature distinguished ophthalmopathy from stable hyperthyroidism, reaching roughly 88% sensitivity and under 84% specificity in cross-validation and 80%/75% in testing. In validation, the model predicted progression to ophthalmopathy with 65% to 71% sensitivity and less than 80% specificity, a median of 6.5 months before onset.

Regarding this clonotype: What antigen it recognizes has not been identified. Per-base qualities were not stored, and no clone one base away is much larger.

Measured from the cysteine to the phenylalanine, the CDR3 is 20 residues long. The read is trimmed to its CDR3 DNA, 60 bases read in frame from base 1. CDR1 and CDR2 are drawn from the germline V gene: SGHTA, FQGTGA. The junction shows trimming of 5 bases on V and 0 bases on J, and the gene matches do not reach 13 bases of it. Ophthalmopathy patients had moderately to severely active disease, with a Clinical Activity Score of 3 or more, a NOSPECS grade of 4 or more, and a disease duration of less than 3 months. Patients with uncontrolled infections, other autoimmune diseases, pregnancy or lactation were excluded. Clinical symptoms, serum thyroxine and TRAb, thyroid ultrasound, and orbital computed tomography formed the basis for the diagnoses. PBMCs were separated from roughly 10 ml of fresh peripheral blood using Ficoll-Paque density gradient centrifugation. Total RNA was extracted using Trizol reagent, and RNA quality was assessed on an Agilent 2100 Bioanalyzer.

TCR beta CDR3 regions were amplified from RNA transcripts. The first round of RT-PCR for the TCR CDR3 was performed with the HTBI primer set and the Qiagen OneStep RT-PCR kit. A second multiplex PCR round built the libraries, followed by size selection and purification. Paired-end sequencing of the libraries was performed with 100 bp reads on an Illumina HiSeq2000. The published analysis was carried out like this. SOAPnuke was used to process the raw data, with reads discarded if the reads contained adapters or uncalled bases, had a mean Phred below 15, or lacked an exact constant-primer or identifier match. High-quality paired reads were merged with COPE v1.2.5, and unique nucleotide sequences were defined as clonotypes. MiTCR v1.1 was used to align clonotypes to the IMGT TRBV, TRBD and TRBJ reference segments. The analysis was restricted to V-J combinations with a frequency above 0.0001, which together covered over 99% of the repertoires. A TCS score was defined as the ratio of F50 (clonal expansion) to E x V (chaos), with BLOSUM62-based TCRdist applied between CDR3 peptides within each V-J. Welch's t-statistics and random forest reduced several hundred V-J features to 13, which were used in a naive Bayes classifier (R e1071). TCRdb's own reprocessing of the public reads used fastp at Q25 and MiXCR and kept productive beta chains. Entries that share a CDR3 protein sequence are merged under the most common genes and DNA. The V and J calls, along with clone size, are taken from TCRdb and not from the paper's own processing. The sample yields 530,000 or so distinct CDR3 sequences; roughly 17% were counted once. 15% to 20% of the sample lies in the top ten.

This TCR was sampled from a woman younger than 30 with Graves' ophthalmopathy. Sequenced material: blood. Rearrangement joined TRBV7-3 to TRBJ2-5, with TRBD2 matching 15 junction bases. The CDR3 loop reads CASSPLGGGLAGGYQETQYF. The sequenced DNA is TGTGCCAGCAGCCCCCTCGGGGGTGGACTAGCGGGAGGGTACCAAGAGACCCAGTACTTC.